Shown below are 8 T cell receptor beta chains from a single sample sequenced in a study of T-cell memory formation after mild COVID-19. TCRdb ran MiXCR on the 5' RACE reads and lists one entry per CDR3 protein. The sample records 50,000 to 75,000 distinct CDR3 sequences, about 9.4% being singletons. The material sequenced was PBMCs or a T cell subset sorted from them (not recorded which). Receptor source: a man younger than 35 who had mild COVID-19 (a few samples of this study predate the infection). Cell type and time point are not known.

The genes are TRBV6-5 and TRBJ1-1; weak D call: TRBD1 (6 bases). V lost 6 bases to trimming and J lost 7 bases, with 18 bases between them. The CDR3 contains 14 residues. In germline, CDR1 is MNHEY, CDR2 SVGAGI. The DNA of the CDR3 is TGTGCCAGCAGACACAGGGTAGAGGAGGGTGAAGCTTTCTTT. This gives the protein CASRHRVEEGEAFF.

This clonotype was seen ten or more times. The chain carries TRBV5-1 and TRBJ2-6; D is perhaps TRBD1 (6 bases). Germline V gene data show CDR1 as SGHRS and CDR2 as YFSETQ. The CDR3 has 14 residues. V was trimmed by 7 bases and J by 1 base, leaving 9 bases between them. The CDR3 reads CASLDSSGANVLTF. The CDR3 DNA sequence: TGCGCCAGCCTGGACAGTTCTGGGGCCAACGTCCTGACTTTC.

This chain uses TRBV2 with TRBJ2-3, with TRBD2 matching 11 bases. V trimming: 6 bases; J trimming: 3 bases; junction bases outside the gene matches: 5. The germline gives CDR1 SNHLY, CDR2 FYNNEI. CDR3 length equals 15 residues. As DNA, the CDR3 is TGTGCCAGCAGGGAGCTAGCGGGGGGAACAGATACGCAGTATTTT. It is translated as CASRELAGGTDTQYF.

At least ten counts were recorded for this clonotype. The chain employs TRBV12-3 or TRBV12-4 and TRBJ1-6; unclear D gene. The ends were cut back, 8 bases at V and 4 bases at J, with 6 bases in the middle. The CDR3 contains 12 residues. CDR3 DNA: TGTGCCAGCGGGGTTTATAATTCACCCCTCCACTTT. Residues: CASGVYNSPLHF.

There are a few counts of this clonotype. The chain is built from TRBV4-3 and TRBJ2-1, with D possibly matching TRBD2 (6 bases). The V and J ends lost 8 bases and 4 bases respectively, with 21 bases between them. The V gene's germline CDR1 is LGHNA and CDR2 YSLEER. The CDR3 loop spans 16 amino acids. In DNA form, the CDR3 reads TGCGCCAGCGGGGGAGGAAAGGGCGCGAGATACAATGAGCAGTTCTTC. Translation gives CASGGGKGARYNEQFF.

This clonotype was seen more than once but under ten times. The chain joins TRBV2 to TRBJ2-1, with D perhaps TRBD1 or TRBD2 (5 bases each). The germline CDR1 and CDR2 sequences are SNHLY and FYNNEI. The CDR3 consists of 13 residues. V lost 5 bases and J lost 10, with 15 bases in between. The CDR3 bases are TGTGCCAGCAGTAGGGACGGAGTAAAAGAGCAGTTCTTC. Translated, it gives CASSRDGVKEQFF.

The chain links TRBV12-3 or TRBV12-4 to TRBJ2-1; 8 bases agree with TRBD2. CDR3 size: 15 residues. The ends lost 6 bases at V and 7 bases at J; junction bases unmatched: 11. The CDR3 sequence is CASSPGLGGRNEQFF. As DNA, the CDR3 is TGTGCCAGCAGCCCGGGACTAGGTGGGCGGAATGAGCAGTTCTTC.

The V call is TRBV14, the J call TRBJ2-3, with 8 bases fitting TRBD2. J gave up 0 bases and V 3 bases, and 5 bases lay outside the gene matches. The CDR3 runs to 16 residues. Looked up from germline, CDR1 is SGHDN and CDR2 is FVKESK. DNA for the CDR3: TGTGCCAGCAGCCAGTTGAGCGGGGGAAGCACAGATACGCAGTATTTT. This translates into CASSQLSGGSTDTQYF. The whole variable domain, filled in from reference TRBV14 and TRBJ2-3, reads EAGVTQFPSHSVIEKGQTVTLRCDPISGHDNLYWYRRVMGKEIKFLLHFVKESKQDESGMPNNRFLAERTGGTYSTLKVQPAELEDSGVYFCASSQLSGGSTDTQYFGPGTRLTVL.